These T cell receptor beta chains were read from a single sample in a study of post-analysis software for immune sequencing data. TCRdb reprocessed the PCR reads with MiXCR, giving one entry per CDR3 protein. The sample includes hundreds of thousands of distinct CDR3 sequences, just under 30% of them seen just once. Source material: blood. All receptors come from a girl aged 5-17 years with multiple sclerosis. The CDR3 runs from the conserved cysteine through the conserved F or W. The D gene is left open where the match is weak. A clone size is listed for some rows: how often the clone was seen (once, few, many), or a class if it is expanded.

TRBJ2-7 | NA | NA | TRBV7-9 | CACSSSGAGRSYEQYF | TGTGCCTGCAGCTCCAGCGGAGCAGGCCGCTCCTACGAGCAGTACTTC
TRBJ2-1 | TRBD2 | NA | TRBV9 | CASSAKSGRTQYEQFF | TGTGCCAGCAGCGCAAAGAGCGGGAGGACTCAATATGAGCAGTTCTTC
TRBJ1-1 | NA | few | TRBV28 | CASSPHQGSMNTEAFF | TGTGCCAGCAGCCCCCACCAGGGCAGCATGAACACTGAAGCTTTCTTT
TRBJ2-1 | NA | few | TRBV29-1 | CTVRGAAEQFF | TGCACCGTTCGAGGCGCGGCTGAGCAGTTCTTC
TRBJ2-5 | NA | few | TRBV7-6 | CASSDALETQYF | TGTGCCAGCAGCGATGCATTGGAGACCCAGTACTTC
TRBJ2-5 | TRBD2 | NA | TRBV4-1 | CASSQGTLAGDLQETQYF | TGCGCCAGCAGCCAAGGGACACTAGCGGGGGACCTCCAAGAGACCCAGTACTTC
TRBJ2-5 | NA | NA | TRBV29-1 | CSVEFQSETQYF | TGCAGCGTTGAATTCCAGTCGGAGACCCAGTACTTC
TRBJ2-3 | TRBD2 | NA | TRBV20-1 | CSAPSGGRGAGSADTQYF | TGCAGTGCTCCGAGTGGTGGGCGGGGGGCGGGCTCGGCAGATACGCAGTATTTT
TRBJ2-7 | TRBD2 | once | TRBV18 | CASSPLTSGSHEQYF | TGTGCCAGCTCACCGCTGACTAGCGGGAGCCACGAGCAGTACTTC
TRBJ2-3 | NA | NA | TRBV27 | CASTGRITDAQYF | TGTGCCAGCACGGGGCGGATCACAGATGCGCAGTATTTT
TRBJ2-1 | NA | NA | TRBV20-1 | CSARAPLAKFYNEQFF | TGCAGTGCTAGAGCTCCCCTAGCTAAATTCTACAATGAGCAGTTCTTC
TRBJ2-3 | TRBD1 | NA | TRBV28 | CASSWTGTDRTDTQYF | TGTGCCAGCAGTTGGACCGGGACAGACCGCACAGATACGCAGTATTTT
TRBJ2-7 | TRBD1 | few | TRBV9 | CASSYGQGVIYNEQYF | TGTGCCAGCAGCTACGGACAGGGAGTCATCTACAATGAGCAGTACTTC
TRBJ2-5 | TRBD2 | NA | TRBV12-3/TRBV12-4 | CASRAGLAGVVETQYF | TGTGCCAGCAGGGCGGGGCTAGCGGGAGTGGTGGAGACCCAGTACTTC
TRBJ1-5 | NA | NA | TRBV7-9 | CASSLPGAGQPQHF | TGTGCCAGCAGCTTACCAGGGGCGGGCCAGCCCCAGCATTTT
TRBJ2-1 | NA | NA | TRBV10-3 | CAISESISAGGLNSYNEQFF | TGTGCCATCAGTGAGTCGATCTCGGCAGGGGGGCTAAACTCCTACAATGAGCAGTTCTTC
TRBJ2-3 | NA | NA | TRBV19 | CASTPTRGDTQYF | TGTGCCAGTACCCCGACTAGGGGTGATACGCAGTATTTT
TRBJ1-1 | TRBD1 | NA | TRBV5-1 | CASSAATGRGTEAFF | TGCGCCAGCAGCGCCGCGACAGGGCGTGGTACTGAAGCTTTCTTT
TRBJ2-1 | NA | NA | TRBV12-1 | CASSPKTGPYNEQFF | TGTGCCAGCAGCCCAAAGACAGGCCCTTACAATGAGCAGTTCTTC
TRBJ2-7 | NA | few | TRBV5-1 | CASSLTVGQYEQYF | TGCGCCAGCAGCTTGACAGTGGGGCAGTACGAGCAGTACTTC
TRBJ1-4 | NA | NA | TRBV28 | CASSHNMGSTNEKLFF | TGTGCCAGCAGCCACAATATGGGTTCGACTAATGAAAAACTGTTTTTT
TRBJ2-5 | TRBD2 | many | TRBV29-1 | CSVVTSGRPLETQYF | TGCAGCGTTGTTACTAGCGGGAGGCCGCTGGAGACCCAGTACTTC
TRBJ2-7 | TRBD1 | few | TRBV4-3 | CASSQERDRGGEQYF | TGCGCCAGCAGCCAAGAACGGGACAGGGGCGGCGAGCAGTACTTC
TRBJ2-1 | NA | few | TRBV7-2 | CASSGRPVRYNEQFF | TGTGCCAGCAGCGGACGCCCGGTCAGGTACAATGAGCAGTTCTTC
TRBJ1-2 | TRBD1 | NA | TRBV10-2 | CASSVLGQGHGYGYTF | TGCGCCAGCAGTGTACTGGGACAGGGGCATGGCTATGGCTACACCTTC
TRBJ1-6 | NA | NA | TRBV27 | CASLRGANSPLHF | TGTGCCAGCCTGAGAGGGGCGAATTCACCCCTCCACTTT
TRBJ1-5 | NA | NA | TRBV20-1 | CSAREAVTNQPQHF | TGCAGTGCTAGAGAAGCGGTGACAAATCAGCCCCAGCATTTT
TRBJ1-2 | TRBD1 | NA | TRBV20-1 | CSAKDRVSGYTF | TGCAGTGCTAAAGACAGGGTCTCTGGCTACACCTTC
TRBJ1-6 | NA | NA | TRBV6-4 | CASSESPGGSSPLHF | TGTGCCAGCAGTGAATCTCCCGGAGGGAGCTCACCCCTCCACTTT
TRBJ1-2 | TRBD1 | NA | TRBV28 | CATEGQNYGYTF | TGTGCCACTGAGGGACAGAACTATGGCTACACCTTC
TRBJ1-2 | NA | NA | TRBV27 | CVSSPPGSFYGYTF | TGTGTCAGCAGTCCTCCAGGCAGTTTCTATGGCTACACCTTC
TRBJ2-3 | NA | NA | TRBV29-1 | CSVRRPLTDTQYF | TGCAGCGTCCGTCGGCCCCTCACAGATACGCAGTATTTT
TRBJ1-5 | TRBD1 | NA | TRBV7-9 | CASSPREGAGQPQHF | TGTGCCAGCAGCCCCCGGGAGGGGGCAGGTCAGCCCCAGCATTTT
TRBJ1-1 | NA | few | TRBV7-9 | CASSLGQTMNTEAFF | TGTGCCAGCAGCTTGGGGCAGACGATGAACACTGAAGCTTTCTTT
TRBJ1-1 | NA | NA | TRBV7-2 | CASSFRGGRGEAFF | TGTGCCAGCAGCTTTAGGGGCGGGAGGGGTGAAGCTTTCTTT
TRBJ1-6 | NA | NA | TRBV3-1 | CASSHPGSNSPLHF | TGTGCCAGCAGCCACCCCGGGAGTAATTCACCCCTCCACTTT
TRBJ2-3 | TRBD2 | NA | TRBV5-1 | CASRNGLAGTDTQYF | TGCGCCAGCAGGAACGGACTAGCGGGCACAGATACGCAGTATTTT
TRBJ2-5 | NA | few | TRBV14 | CASSQELAPRLYF | TGTGCCAGCAGCCAAGAACTGGCACCTCGTTTGTACTTC
TRBJ2-5 | NA | NA | TRBV21-1 | CASSNFLSRSDLQETQYF | TGTGCCAGCAGCAATTTCTTATCCCGTAGCGACCTCCAAGAGACCCAGTACTTC
TRBJ2-1 | NA | NA | TRBV9 | CASSPRPGGDEQFF | TGTGCCAGCAGCCCCCGCCCGGGCGGGGATGAGCAGTTCTTC
TRBJ1-6 | NA | NA | TRBV20-1 | CSATDRLETYNSPLHF | TGCAGTGCCACTGACAGGTTGGAGACCTATAATTCACCCCTCCACTTT